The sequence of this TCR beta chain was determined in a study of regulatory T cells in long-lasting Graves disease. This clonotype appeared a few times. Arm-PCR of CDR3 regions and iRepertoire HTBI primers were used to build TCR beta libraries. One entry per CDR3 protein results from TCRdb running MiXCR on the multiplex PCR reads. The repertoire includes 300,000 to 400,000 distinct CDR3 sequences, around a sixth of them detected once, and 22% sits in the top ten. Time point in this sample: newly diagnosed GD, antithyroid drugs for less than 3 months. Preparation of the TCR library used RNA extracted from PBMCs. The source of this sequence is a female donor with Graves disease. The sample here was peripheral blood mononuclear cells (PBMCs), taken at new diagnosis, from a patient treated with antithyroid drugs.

The CDR3 region is CASSVRQHTDTQYF. The DNA of the CDR3 is TGTGCCAGTAGTGTTAGACAGCACACAGATACGCAGTATTTT. V usage is TRBV19 and J usage is TRBJ2-3; the D gene is possibly TRBD1 (5 bases). Trimming stripped 5 bases from V and 2 bases from J, with 11 bases between. CDR1 and CDR2 (germline): LNHDA, SQIVND (reference sequence). This CDR3 region has 14 residues. Based on the CDR3 plus reference TRBV19 and TRBJ2-3, the full variable domain is DGGITQSPKYLFRKEGQNVTLSCEQNLNHDAMYWYRQDPGQGLRLIYYSQIVNDFQKGDIAEGYSVSREKKESFPLTVTSAQKNPTAFYLCASSVRQHTDTQYFGPGTRLTVL.